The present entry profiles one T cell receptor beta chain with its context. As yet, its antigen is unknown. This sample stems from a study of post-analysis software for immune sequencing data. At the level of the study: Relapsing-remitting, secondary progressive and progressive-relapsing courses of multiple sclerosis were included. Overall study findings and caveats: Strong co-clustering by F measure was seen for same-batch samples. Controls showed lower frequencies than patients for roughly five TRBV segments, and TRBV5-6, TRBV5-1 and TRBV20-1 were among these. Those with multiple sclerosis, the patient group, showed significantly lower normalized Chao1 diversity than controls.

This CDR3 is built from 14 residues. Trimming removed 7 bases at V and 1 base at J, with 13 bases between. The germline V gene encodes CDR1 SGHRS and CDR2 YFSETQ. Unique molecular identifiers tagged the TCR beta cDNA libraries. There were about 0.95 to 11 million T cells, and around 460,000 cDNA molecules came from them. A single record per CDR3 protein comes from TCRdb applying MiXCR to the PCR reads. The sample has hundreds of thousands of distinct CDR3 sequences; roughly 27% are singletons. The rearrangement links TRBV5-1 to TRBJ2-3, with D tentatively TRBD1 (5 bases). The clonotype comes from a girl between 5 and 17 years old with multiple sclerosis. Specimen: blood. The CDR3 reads CASGGHGGTDTQYF. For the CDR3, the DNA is TGCGCCAGCGGTGGACATGGGGGCACAGATACGCAGTATTTT.